This T cell receptor (beta chain) was sequenced in a study of T-cell reconstitution after alpha-beta-depleted transplantation in children. Overall study results and limits: Elevated TCRbeta diversity at day 60 was traced, in some patients, to surviving recipient T cells and thymic progenitors. Newly produced T cells mostly accounted for T-cell counts and diversity one year post-transplant. Approximately two months post-transplant, alpha-beta T cells reportedly originated from several hundred expanded graft clones.

Germline-derived CDR1 and CDR2 are LNHNV and YYDKDF (reference sequence). This CDR3 comprises 16 residues. V was trimmed by 0 bases and J by 6 bases, leaving 18 bases between them. The authors prepared the TCRbeta library with unique molecular identifiers. Each CDR3 protein gets one entry after TCRdb re-called the PCR reads with MiXCR. The data hold just over 950,000 distinct CDR3 sequences, with about 30% observed a single time. Turning to this clonotype: Its cognate antigen is unknown.

The V gene is TRBV15, the J gene TRBJ2-7; weak D call: TRBD2 (5 bases). This TCR was sampled from a boy under three years old who had a stem cell transplant for SCID, so the T cells may come from the graft donor. Material: PBMCs, mostly from graft donor cells, obtained 360 days after TCRalphabeta/CD19-depleted stem cell transplant. CDR3 sequence reads: CATSRDKPLGNSEQYF. CDR3 bases: TGTGCCACCAGCAGAGATAAACCCCTCGGGAATTCCGAGCAGTACTTC.